This T cell receptor (beta chain) was sequenced for a study of shared clonotypes between healthy human individuals. Sorted-subset replicate PCR reactions contained 200 to 250 ng DNA, corresponding to about 30,000 T cell genomes. Using immunoSEQ multiplex PCR, the repertoire was profiled, and TCRdb retains in-frame clones only, with some absent. The sample lists about 750,000 clones, almost 95% seen once, with around 24% in the top ten. The study's findings and limits: Represented diversity, genetic and exposure-history alike, was limited by few donors.

A remark on this clone: What it recognizes is unknown. The sample holds other DNA sequences that translate to the same CDR3.

Naive-designated CD8 cells lacked CD45RO, were positively enriched for CCR7, and omitted terminally differentiated effector memory CD45RA+ cells. Donors, without exception, were Caucasian adults residing in Nashville, Tennessee. The CDR3 is 12 residues long. The V end lost 3 bases, the J end lost 0 bases, and 2 bases lay between the germline ends. Germline V lookup: CDR1 SGDLS, CDR2 YYNGEE. This TCR was sampled from a man between 25 and 39 years old in good health. This sequence joins TRBV9 and TRBJ2-3; D is undetermined. The sequencing sample was made of naive CD8+ T cells sorted from blood. The CDR3 DNA is TGTGCCAGCAGCGCAAGCACAGATACGCAGTATTTT. Its protein product is CASSASTDTQYF. Supplemented by reference TRBV9 and TRBJ2-3, the full variable domain reads DSGVTQTPKHLITATGQRVTLRCSPRSGDLSVYWYQQSLDQGLQFLIQYYNGEERAKGNILERFSAQQFPDLHSELNLSSLELGDSALYFCASSASTDTQYFGPGTRLTVL.